These T cell receptor beta chains were read from a single sample in a study of persistence of HIV-infected CD4 T cells. No antigens are known for them. Using immunoSEQ multiplex PCR, the repertoire was profiled, and TCRdb retains in-frame clones only, with some absent. The profile shows nearly 20,000 clones, less than 75% of them singletons. The starting material was CD4+ T cells sorted from PBMCs after 18-hour stimulation, obtained from a patient who received antiretroviral therapy. The receptor source for this set is an adult woman with HIV who was CMV-seropositive. Both conserved end residues are part of each CDR3. D genes are given only for firm matches. Clone size is shown for a subset of rows, as once, few, many or a class of expanded clone.

V gene	clone size	J gene	D gene	CDR3 DNA	CDR3 protein
TRBV3-1/TRBV3-2	NA	TRBJ1-1	NA	TGTGCCAGCAGCCAAGTCATGGCAGGGAAAACTGAAGCTTTCTTT	CASSQVMAGKTEAFF
TRBV5-1	once	TRBJ1-4	NA	TGCGCCAGCAGCCTGGCGGGTGAACTTAATGAAAAACTGTTTTTT	CASSLAGELNEKLFF
TRBV27	NA	TRBJ2-2	TRBD1	TGTGCCAGCAGTAGGGACAGTTGGACCGGGGAGCTGTTTTTT	CASSRDSWTGELFF
TRBV9	NA	TRBJ2-4	NA	TGTGCCAGCAGCGTCCAGGGGCCGGGGATTCAGTACTTC	CASSVQGPGIQYF
TRBV3-1/TRBV3-2	NA	TRBJ2-1	NA	TGTGCCAGCAGCCCCCGACCCGACAATGAGCAGTTCTTC	CASSPRPDNEQFF
TRBV7-3	NA	TRBJ2-1	TRBD1	TGTGCCAGCAGCCTGCAGACAGGGGGTCACAATGAGCAGTTCTTC	CASSLQTGGHNEQFF
TRBV9	NA	TRBJ1-5	NA	TGTGCCAGCAGCGTAGGGGGACTTAGCAATCAGCCCCAGCATTTT	CASSVGGLSNQPQHF
TRBV6-2/TRBV6-3	NA	TRBJ2-1	NA	TGTGCCAGCAGTTACCTCCAGGACTACAATGAGCAGTTCTTC	CASSYLQDYNEQFF
TRBV30	NA	TRBJ2-2	NA	TGTGCCGCGCCCCGCGGGGCCATTCGCCTCGCCGGGGAGCTGTTTTTT	CAAPRGAIRLAGELFF
TRBV7-9	few	TRBJ1-1	NA	TGTGCCAGCAGCTTAAGAGGACCTAGGAACACTGAAGCTTTCTTT	CASSLRGPRNTEAFF
TRBV24-1	NA	TRBJ1-1	TRBD1	TGTGCCACCAGTGACTCGACAGGGGCAGGGACTGAAGCTTTCTTT	CATSDSTGAGTEAFF
TRBV7-8	NA	TRBJ1-2	TRBD1	TGTGCCAGCAGCTCGCCTCGGACAGGGATCTATGGCTACACCTTC	CASSSPRTGIYGYTF
TRBV12-3/TRBV12-4	once	TRBJ2-2	NA	TGTGCCAGCAGTCGGATGGGCGGGGAGCTGTTTTTT	CASSRMGGELFF
TRBV14	NA	TRBJ2-5	NA	TGTGCCAGCAGCCAGGCGGGTGACATCGGAGGGACCCAGTACTTC	CASSQAGDIGGTQYF
TRBV30	few	TRBJ2-7	NA	TGTGCCTGGAGTTCCGCCGGGTATGAGCAGTACTTC	CAWSSAGYEQYF
TRBV5-8	once	TRBJ1-1	NA	TGTGCCAGCAGCCCCAGGGGTTATGGCACTGAAGCTTTCTTT	CASSPRGYGTEAFF
TRBV10-3	NA	TRBJ1-1	TRBD1	TGTGCCATCAGTGAAACAGGGGTCACTGAAGCTTTCTTT	CAISETGVTEAFF
TRBV24-1	NA	TRBJ2-1	NA	TGTGCCACCAGTGATTTGTTGGGGGGACCCGGCAATGAGCAGTTCTTC	CATSDLLGGPGNEQFF
TRBV5-8	NA	TRBJ1-1	TRBD1	TGTGCCAGCCTTTCGGGACAGTTGAACACTGAAGCTTTCTTT	CASLSGQLNTEAFF
TRBV4-1	medium-sized	TRBJ1-4	NA	TGCGCCAGCAGCCCCCTACTTACGGCAACTAATGAAAAACTGTTTTTT	CASSPLLTATNEKLFF
TRBV5-1	NA	TRBJ1-1	NA	TGCGCCAGCAGCTTGGGACAGGCCTTCATGAACACTGAAGCTTTCTTT	CASSLGQAFMNTEAFF
TRBV27	NA	TRBJ2-1	TRBD1	TGTGCCAGCAGATTAGACAGGGATACCTACAATGAGCAGTTCTTC	CASRLDRDTYNEQFF
TRBV19	few	TRBJ1-2	NA	TGTGCCAGTAGTGTCTCGACAGTGTCAAACTATGGCTACACCTTC	CASSVSTVSNYGYTF
TRBV30	few	TRBJ1-5	TRBD1	TGTGCCTGGGACAAACAGGGGGGCAATCAGCCCCAGCATTTT	CAWDKQGGNQPQHF
TRBV30	once	TRBJ2-1	TRBD2	TGTGCCTGGAGTGGGTGGAGCGGGGGCAATGAGCAGTTCTTC	CAWSGWSGGNEQFF
TRBV19	NA	TRBJ2-5	TRBD2	TGTGCCAGTAGTACTTCTAGCGGGTGGGGAGAGACCCAGTACTTC	CASSTSSGWGETQYF
TRBV7-3	NA	TRBJ2-3	TRBD1	TGTGCCAGCAGCGATTACAGGGGATTCGGCGCAGATACGCAGTATTTT	CASSDYRGFGADTQYF
TRBV5-1	NA	TRBJ1-4	NA	TGCGCCAGCAGCTTGGGTCCCCTTAATAATGAAAAACTGTTTTTT	CASSLGPLNNEKLFF
TRBV24-1	NA	TRBJ1-1	TRBD1	TGTGCCACCAGTGCAACAGGGGGAGGCACTGAAGCTTTCTTT	CATSATGGGTEAFF
TRBV10-3	NA	TRBJ1-5	NA	TGTGCCATCAGTGAGTCGGGGAATGACAATCAGCCCCAGCATTTT	CAISESGNDNQPQHF
TRBV5-1	medium-sized	TRBJ2-5	TRBD1	TGCGCCAGCAGCCGACAGGGGGAAGAGACCCAGTACTTC	CASSRQGEETQYF
TRBV7-6	NA	TRBJ2-7	TRBD1	TGTGCCAGCAGCTTAGTTACAGGGGGCTCCTACGAGCAGTACTTC	CASSLVTGGSYEQYF
TRBV24-1	NA	TRBJ2-1	TRBD1	TGTGCCACCAGTGATGGGGGACAGGGGTACAATGAGCAGTTCTTC	CATSDGGQGYNEQFF
TRBV6-2/TRBV6-3	NA	TRBJ1-4	NA	TGTGCCAGCAGTCACCACAGGGTTGAAAAACTGTTTTTT	CASSHHRVEKLFF
TRBV9	once	TRBJ2-5	NA	TGTGCCAGCAGCGTAGCGGGACTTCAAGAGACCCAGTACTTC	CASSVAGLQETQYF
TRBV9	NA	TRBJ2-1	NA	TGTGCCAGCAGCGTCCAGATCAACTCCTACAATGAGCAGTTCTTC	CASSVQINSYNEQFF
TRBV18	NA	TRBJ1-1	NA	TGTGCCAGCTCTTTCGTTTCGGGTGTCACTGAAGCTTTCTTT	CASSFVSGVTEAFF
TRBV7-8	NA	TRBJ1-6	NA	TGTGCCAGCAGCTTAGCGAGACCGTCGAGCTCCTATAATTCACCCCTCCACTTT	CASSLARPSSSYNSPLHF
TRBV25-1	NA	TRBJ1-6	NA	TGTGCCAGCACACAGATTGGCTCACCCCTCCACTTT	CASTQIGSPLHF
TRBV7-3	NA	TRBJ2-1	TRBD2	TGTGCCAGCAGCCCCCAACTAGCGGGGGTATACAATGAGCAGTTCTTC	CASSPQLAGVYNEQFF
TRBV9	once	TRBJ1-6	NA	TGTGCCAGCAGCTCAGAGACAGCCTATAATTCACCCCTCCACTTT	CASSSETAYNSPLHF
TRBV7-8	NA	TRBJ1-4	NA	TGTGCCAGCACAACACCGGGGTTTGAAAAACTGTTTTTT	CASTTPGFEKLFF
TRBV6-6	NA	TRBJ2-3	NA	TGTGCCAGCAGTTCTAACTCAGGGTTTAGCACAGATACGCAGTATTTT	CASSSNSGFSTDTQYF
TRBV9	few	TRBJ2-5	NA	TGTGCCAGCAGCCCCGGAGGGGCCTACAAGGGGACCCAGTACTTC	CASSPGGAYKGTQYF
TRBV5-1	few	TRBJ2-7	TRBD1	TGCGCCAGCAGCTTGACCGGGACAGGGGGTCCTTTATCCTACGAGCAGTACTTC	CASSLTGTGGPLSYEQYF
TRBV19	NA	TRBJ2-5	NA	TGTGCCAGTAGTCGTCAGATCCAAGAGACCCAGTACTTC	CASSRQIQETQYF
TRBV3-1/TRBV3-2	NA	TRBJ1-2	NA	TGTGCCAGCAGCTTAAGGTCCGGGACGAACTATGGCTACACCTTC	CASSLRSGTNYGYTF
TRBV5-1	NA	TRBJ2-3	NA	TGCGCCAGCAGCTTTCGTTCACAGGGTGGAACAGATACGCAGTATTTT	CASSFRSQGGTDTQYF
TRBV3-1/TRBV3-2	medium-sized	TRBJ1-6	NA	TGTGCCAGCAGCACCAATAATTCACCCCTCCACTTT	CASSTNNSPLHF
TRBV5-4	NA	TRBJ1-2	TRBD1	TGTGCCAGCAGCCGCGGACAGGGGTTTACTAACTATGGCTACACCTTC	CASSRGQGFTNYGYTF
TRBV9	NA	TRBJ2-7	TRBD1	TGTGCCAGCAGCGTAGCCGGGACAGGATCCTACGAGCAGTACTTC	CASSVAGTGSYEQYF
TRBV12-3/TRBV12-4	few	TRBJ1-2	TRBD1	TGTGCCAGCAGCCGGGACAGGGGGCCGGGCTACACCTTC	CASSRDRGPGYTF
TRBV6-6	NA	TRBJ1-3	NA	TGTGCCATAAGGGAATCGGGGGACGGAAACACCATATATTTT	CAIRESGDGNTIYF